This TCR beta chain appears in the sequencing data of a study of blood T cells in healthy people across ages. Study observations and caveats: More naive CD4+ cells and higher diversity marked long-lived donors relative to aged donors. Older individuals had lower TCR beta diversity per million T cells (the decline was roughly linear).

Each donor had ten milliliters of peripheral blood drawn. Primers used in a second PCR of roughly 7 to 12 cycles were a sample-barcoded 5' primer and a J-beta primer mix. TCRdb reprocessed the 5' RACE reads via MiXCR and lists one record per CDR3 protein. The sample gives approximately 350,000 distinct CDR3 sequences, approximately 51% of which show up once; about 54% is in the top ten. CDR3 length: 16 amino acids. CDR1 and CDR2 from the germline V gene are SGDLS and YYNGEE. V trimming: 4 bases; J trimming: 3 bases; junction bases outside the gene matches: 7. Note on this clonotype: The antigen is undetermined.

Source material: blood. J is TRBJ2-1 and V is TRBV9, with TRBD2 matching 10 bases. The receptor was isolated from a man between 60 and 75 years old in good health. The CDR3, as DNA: TGTGCCAGCAGCCCACTTCTAGCGGGGGACTACAATGAGCAGTTCTTC. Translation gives CASSPLLAGDYNEQFF.